These 6 T cell receptor beta chains share one sample of origin, sequenced in a study of OX40 agonist ivuxolimab in advanced cancers. TCRdb keeps only in-frame clones here, not all; method: immunoSEQ multiplex PCR. Of about 81,000 clones listed, approximately 94% were seen once; the top ten hold around an eighth. The starting material was CD4+ or CD8+ T cells sorted from blood, obtained in a trial of the OX40 agonist ivuxolimab. These receptors were taken from an adult with an advanced solid tumor such as melanoma, head and neck, liver or kidney cancer.

The chain employs TRBV10-3 and TRBJ1-2, with unresolved D. CDR3 size: 16 residues. The germline V gene encodes CDR1 ENHRY and CDR2 SYGVKD. With 3 bases removed from V and 5 bases from J, the gap between germline ends came to 19 bases. The CDR3: CAISDTKVITVYGYTF. DNA for the CDR3: TGTGCCATCAGTGATACCAAGGTAATCACTGTATATGGCTACACCTTC.

The V and J genes are TRBV13 and TRBJ1-5; tentatively, D is TRBD1 (5 bases). Germline assignment: CDR1 PRHDT and CDR2 FYEKMQ (reference sequence). This CDR3 spans 14 amino acids. The V and J ends lost 5 bases and 3 bases respectively, with 11 bases between them. The CDR3 spells CASSIRQINQPQHF. In DNA, the CDR3 is TGTGCCAGCAGCATCCGACAGATCAATCAGCCCCAGCATTTT.

This rearrangement joins TRBV9 to TRBJ1-2; TRBD1 is a possible D gene (6 bases). The CDR3 contains 15 residues. Germline V CDR1 and CDR2: SGDLS, YYNGEE. V lost 0 bases and J 5 bases, leaving 14 bases between the germline ends. CDR3 coding DNA: TGTGCCAGCAGCGTAGCAGACAGGCCCTTTTATGGCTACACCTTC. As protein: CASSVADRPFYGYTF.

The chain uses TRBV27 and TRBJ1-5; 7 bases are shared with TRBD1. Germline CDR1 is MNHEY and CDR2 is SMNVEV (reference sequence). CDR3 size: 17 residues. V shed 4 bases and J 6 bases; nucleotides not matched to a gene: 15. CDR3 coding DNA: TGTGCCAGCAGTTCCATCCTGAGACAGGGTCTGGGTCAGCCCCAGCATTTT. Its protein product is CASSSILRQGLGQPQHF.

The chain is built from TRBV4-1 and TRBJ2-1, with 10 bases lining up with TRBD2. J lost 8 bases, V lost 0 bases, and 7 bases had no gene match. CDR1 and CDR2 from the germline V gene are MGHRA and YSYEKL. The CDR3 spans 16 residues. The CDR3 sequence: CASSQDPQREGDEQFF. The CDR3 coding sequence is TGCGCCAGCAGCCAAGATCCCCAGCGGGAGGGCGATGAGCAGTTCTTC.

The chain uses TRBV7-9 and TRBJ1-1; D remains ambiguous. This CDR3 has 13 residues. Trimming cost V 3 bases and J 6 bases, with 11 bases left between them. CDR1 SEHNR and CDR2 FQNEAQ come from the germline V gene (reference sequence). The CDR3 spells CASSFFEGPEAFF. CDR3 sequence (DNA): TGTGCCAGCAGCTTTTTTGAGGGCCCTGAAGCTTTCTTT.